The source of this T cell receptor (beta chain) is a study of blood T cell repertoires in COVID-19. As for the study in general: Sources were T cells, B-cell-depleted T cells, or PBMCs; the material itself was cDNA or gDNA.

This CDR3 has 17 residues. CDR1 is KGHSH, CDR2 LQKENI, per germline. Profiled with immunoSEQ multiplex PCR; TCRdb holds only in-frame clones, not every one. The repertoire holds 410,000 or so clones, with 89% as singletons. Comments on this clone: One end of the junction varies from germline; a read error may be responsible.

The sample taken for sequencing was peripheral blood. J is TRBJ1-1 and V is TRBV18, with D uncertain. The sequence came from a woman in her forties with COVID-19, enrolled during active disease. Written as DNA, the CDR3 is TGTGCCAGCTCCCCACTCGGAGAGGGAGGGTGGCGGACTGAAGCTTTCTTT. Encoded protein: CASSPLGEGGWRTEAFF.